The 8 T cell receptor beta chains below were found in one sample sequenced in a study of identical twins. TCRdb reprocessed the 5' RACE reads with MiXCR, giving one entry per CDR3 protein. The profile shows about 1.7 million distinct CDR3 sequences, around a third of them singletons. The sample was cord blood. The source of these receptors is a newborn girl in good health.

This clonotype has more than one count but fewer than ten. V and J are TRBV20-1 and TRBJ2-3, with D unresolved. The CDR3 consists of 11 residues. Germline CDR1 is DFQATT and CDR2 is SNEGSKA (reference sequence). Deletions cut 3 bases from V and 6 bases from J, with 7 bases between. The CDR3 bases are TGCAGTGCTAGGTTCCCCGATACGCAGTATTTT. Translation gives CSARFPDTQYF.

This clonotype was detected many times. The V call is TRBV10-3, the J call TRBJ2-5; TRBD2 matches at 9 bases. The end of the DNA is better explained by TRBJ2-7, so the J call may be wrong. This CDR3 comprises 13 residues. Germline CDR1 is ENHRY and CDR2 is SYGVKD. The DNA of the CDR3 is TGTGCCATCAGAGGGACTAGCAAAAACGAGCAGTACTTC. Amino acid sequence: CAIRGTSKNEQYF.

This clonotype has a count of ten or more. V gene TRBV5-1 combines with J gene TRBJ1-2; D gene ambiguous. V was trimmed by 0 bases and J by 4 bases, leaving 7 bases between them. Germline CDR1 reads SGHRS; CDR2 reads YFSETQ. CDR3 length: 13 residues. The CDR3 DNA reads TGCGCCAGCAGCTTGGCCGTGTCCTATGGCTACACCTTC. This codes for CASSLAVSYGYTF.

V usage is TRBV9 and J usage is TRBJ2-3; D is unresolved. Germline V gene data show CDR1 as SGDLS and CDR2 as YYNGEE. The CDR3 totals 15 residues. Trimming left V 0 bases short and J 2 bases short, with 10 bases between. The CDR3 DNA is TGTGCCAGCAGCGTAGGAGCCATCAACACAGATACGCAGTATTTT. Its protein product is CASSVGAINTDTQYF. The whole variable domain, remainder taken from reference TRBV9 and TRBJ2-3, is DSGVTQTPKHLITATGQRVTLRCSPRSGDLSVYWYQQSLDQGLQFLIQYYNGEERAKGNILERFSAQQFPDLHSELNLSSLELGDSALYFCASSVGAINTDTQYFGPGTRLTVL.

The chain is built from TRBV20-1 and TRBJ1-1, with TRBD1 matching 9 bases. CDR3 size: 13 residues. J was trimmed by 3 bases and V by 6 bases; bases with no gene match: 5. Germline V gives CDR1 DFQATT, CDR2 SNEGSKA (reference sequence). The CDR3 region is CSAKTGGDTEAFF. DNA for the CDR3: TGCAGTGCCAAGACAGGGGGGGACACTGAAGCTTTCTTT.

The chain joins TRBV9 to TRBJ2-3; D uncertain. V was cut by 0 bases and J by 3 bases, with 11 bases left in between. This CDR3 is built from 15 residues. Germline V gene lookup returns CDR1 SGDLS and CDR2 YYNGEE. This CDR3 reads CASSVGVSLTDTQYF. CDR3 DNA: TGTGCCAGCAGCGTAGGCGTCAGCCTTACAGATACGCAGTATTTT.

The chain carries TRBV11-2 and TRBJ2-4; D might be TRBD2 (5 bases). Germline V lookup: CDR1 SGHAT, CDR2 FQNNGV. This CDR3 has 15 amino acids. V was shortened by 2 bases and J by 13 bases, with 21 bases between the two germline ends. CDR3 bases: TGTGCCAGCAGCTTAAGGGCCGGTGCGGGCAATGAGCAGTACTTC. It translates to CASSLRAGAGNEQYF.

The chain links TRBV4-1 to TRBJ2-7; D call uncertain. Trimming removed 3 bases at V and 2 bases at J, with 14 bases between. This CDR3 contains 15 residues. CDR1 is MGHRA and CDR2 is YSYEKL in the germline V gene. CDR3 loop: CASSQATVYAYEQYF. The CDR3 DNA reads TGCGCCAGCAGCCAGGCTACAGTTTACGCCTACGAGCAGTACTTC.